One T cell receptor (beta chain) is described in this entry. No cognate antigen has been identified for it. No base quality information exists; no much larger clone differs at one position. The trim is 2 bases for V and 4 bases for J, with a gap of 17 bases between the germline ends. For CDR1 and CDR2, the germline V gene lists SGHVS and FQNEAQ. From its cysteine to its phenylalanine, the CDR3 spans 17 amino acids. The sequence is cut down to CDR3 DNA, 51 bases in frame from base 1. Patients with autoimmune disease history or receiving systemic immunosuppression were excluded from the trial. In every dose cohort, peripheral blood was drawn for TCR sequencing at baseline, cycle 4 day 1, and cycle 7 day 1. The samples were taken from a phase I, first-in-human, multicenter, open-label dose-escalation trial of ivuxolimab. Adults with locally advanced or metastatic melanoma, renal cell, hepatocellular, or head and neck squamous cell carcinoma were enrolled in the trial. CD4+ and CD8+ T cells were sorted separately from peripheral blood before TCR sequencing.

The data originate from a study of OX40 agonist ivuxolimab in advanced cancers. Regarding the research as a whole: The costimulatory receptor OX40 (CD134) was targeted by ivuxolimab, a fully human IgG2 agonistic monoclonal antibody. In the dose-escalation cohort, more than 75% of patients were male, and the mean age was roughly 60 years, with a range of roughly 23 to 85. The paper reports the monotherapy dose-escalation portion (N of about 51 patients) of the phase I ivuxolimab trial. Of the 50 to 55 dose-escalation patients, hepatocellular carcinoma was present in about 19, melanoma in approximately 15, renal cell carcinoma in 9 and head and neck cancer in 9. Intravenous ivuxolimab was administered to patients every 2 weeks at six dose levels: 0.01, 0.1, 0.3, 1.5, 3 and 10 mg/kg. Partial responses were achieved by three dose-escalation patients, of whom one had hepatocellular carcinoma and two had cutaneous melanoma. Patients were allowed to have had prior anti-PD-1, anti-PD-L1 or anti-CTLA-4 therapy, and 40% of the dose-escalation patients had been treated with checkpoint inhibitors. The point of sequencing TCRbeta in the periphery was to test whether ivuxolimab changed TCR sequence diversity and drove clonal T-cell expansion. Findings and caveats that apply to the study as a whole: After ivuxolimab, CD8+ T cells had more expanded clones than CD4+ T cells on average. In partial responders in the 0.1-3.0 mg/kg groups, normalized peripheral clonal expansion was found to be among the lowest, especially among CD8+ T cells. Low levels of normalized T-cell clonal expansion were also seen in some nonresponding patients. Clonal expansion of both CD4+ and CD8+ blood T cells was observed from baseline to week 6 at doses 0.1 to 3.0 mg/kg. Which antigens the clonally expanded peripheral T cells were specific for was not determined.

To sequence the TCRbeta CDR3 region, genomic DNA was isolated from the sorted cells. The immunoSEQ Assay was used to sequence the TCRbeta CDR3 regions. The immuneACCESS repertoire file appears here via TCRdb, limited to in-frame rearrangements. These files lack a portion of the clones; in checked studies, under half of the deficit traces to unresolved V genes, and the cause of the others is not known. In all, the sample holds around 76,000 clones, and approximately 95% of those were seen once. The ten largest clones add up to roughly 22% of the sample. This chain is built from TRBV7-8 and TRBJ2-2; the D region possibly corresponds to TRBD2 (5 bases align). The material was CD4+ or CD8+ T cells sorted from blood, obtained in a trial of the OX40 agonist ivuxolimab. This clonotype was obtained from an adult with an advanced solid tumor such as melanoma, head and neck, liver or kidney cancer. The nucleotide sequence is TGTGCCAGCAGCTTAAGCCGGAGCGGCCTGGTCACCGGGGAGCTGTTTTTT. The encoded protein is CASSLSRSGLVTGELFF.